Shown below are 11 T cell receptor beta chains from a single sample sequenced in a study of cytomegalovirus exposure and HLA in healthy donors. PCR involved 60 Vbeta and 13 Jbeta primers. Generated by immunoSEQ multiplex PCR, the TCRdb table keeps only in-frame clones and is missing some. The top ten hold 1.5% to 2% of the sample, which has 90,000 to 150,000 clones, approximately 15% seen once. Input material: PBMCs. The receptors stem from a woman under 30 in good health and CMV-seronegative.

V usage is TRBV13 and J usage is TRBJ2-2; 10 nucleotides agree with TRBD2. From germline, CDR1 is PRHDT and CDR2 FYEKMQ (reference sequence). J gave up 2 bases and V 1 base, and 4 bases lay outside the gene matches. The CDR3 runs to 17 residues. The CDR3 spells CASSLEASGGNTGELFF. DNA for the CDR3: TGTGCCAGCAGCTTAGAGGCTAGCGGGGGCAACACCGGGGAGCTGTTTTTT.

This clone was seen only a few times. The CDR3 region is CATGNSYEQYF. The CDR3 DNA is TGTGCCACGGGTAATTCCTACGAGCAGTACTTC. This sequence joins TRBV19 and TRBJ2-7; D remains ambiguous. Germline V gives CDR1 LNHDA, CDR2 SQIVND (reference sequence). The CDR3 covers 11 residues. Trimming shortened V by 10 bases and J by 1 base, and 8 bases separated the two germline ends. Combining the CDR3 with reference TRBV19 and TRBJ2-7 gives the whole variable domain DGGITQSPKYLFRKEGQNVTLSCEQNLNHDAMYWYRQDPGQGLRLIYYSQIVNDFQKGDIAEGYSVSREKKESFPLTVTSAQKNPTAFYLCATGNSYEQYFGPGTRLTVT.

In this sample, this clone turned up once. The V gene is TRBV27, the J gene TRBJ2-7, with TRBD1 matching over 8 bases. Trimming at V came to 6 bases and at J to 2 bases, leaving 9 bases not matched to a gene. The CDR3 spans 15 residues. Germline CDR1 and CDR2: MNHEY and SMNVEV (reference sequence). In DNA, the CDR3 is TGTGCCAGCAGACCCGGGACAGGCCGTACCTACGAGCAGTACTTC. Protein sequence: CASRPGTGRTYEQYF.

This clone was counted a few times. The V gene is TRBV7-9, the J gene TRBJ2-3, with D possibly being TRBD1 (6 bases). From germline, CDR1 is SEHNR and CDR2 FQNEAQ (reference sequence). Trimming removed 0 bases at V and 2 bases at J, with 9 bases between. The CDR3 totals 15 residues. DNA of the CDR3: TGTGCCAGCAGCTTAGCTACAGGGTACACAGATACGCAGTATTTT. It codes for CASSLATGYTDTQYF.

The genes are TRBV14 and TRBJ2-1, with D maybe TRBD1 (6 bases). The CDR3 sequence is 16 residues long. From germline, CDR1 is SGHDN and CDR2 FVKESK. V was clipped by 1 base and J by 5 bases, with 15 bases between them. The CDR3 DNA reads as TGTGCCAGCAGCCAAGTATGGACAGTAATTGACAATGAGCAGTTCTTC. Protein product: CASSQVWTVIDNEQFF.

Only a few counts were recorded for this clone. Written as DNA, the CDR3 is TGTGCCAGCAGTGAAGGGCTGACTTCCCCCTACGAGCAGTACTTC. Amino acid sequence: CASSEGLTSPYEQYF. The genes are TRBV2 and TRBJ2-7; D ambiguous. The CDR3 has 15 amino acids. The germline V gene has CDR1 SNHLY and CDR2 FYNNEI. The V end was cut by 1 base, the J end by 2 bases, with 12 bases between.

This clone was picked up one time. The chain uses TRBV5-4 and TRBJ2-6, with TRBD1 matching over 8 bases. From germline, CDR1 is SGHNT and CDR2 YYREEE (reference sequence). The CDR3 spans 16 residues. With V trimmed by 3 bases and J by 2 bases, 4 bases remained unmatched. CDR3 sequence: CASSSTGDPGANVLTF. Here the CDR3 DNA reads TGTGCCAGCAGCTCGACAGGGGACCCTGGGGCCAACGTCCTGACTTTC.

The genes are TRBV5-1 and TRBJ1-3; D is undetermined. The CDR3 contains 16 residues. Trimming stripped 0 bases from V and 4 bases from J, with 14 bases between. Germline lookup yields CDR1 SGHRS and CDR2 YFSETQ. CDR3 DNA sequence: TGCGCCAGCAGCTTGGGACGGAGCCTTGGAGGAAACACCATATATTTT. This sequence encodes CASSLGRSLGGNTIYF.

This clone has a handful of counts. This chain uses TRBV19 with TRBJ1-4; no reliable D call. Germline values: CDR1 LNHDA, CDR2 SQIVND (reference sequence). V was trimmed by 3 bases and J by 4 bases, leaving 12 bases between them. The CDR3 extends over 15 amino acids. Written as DNA, the CDR3 is TGTGCCAGTAGTATCGTGCGGGGATTTAATGAAAAACTGTTTTTT. Translated: CASSIVRGFNEKLFF.

The table lists this clone with a few counts. This rearrangement joins TRBV7-2 to TRBJ2-7; 11 bases match TRBD1. The CDR3 sequence is 15 residues long. V lost 1 base to trimming and J lost 3 bases; unmatched junction nucleotides: 2. Germline loops: CDR1 SGHTA, CDR2 FQGNSA. Here the CDR3 DNA reads TGTGCCAGCAGCTTAGGGACAGGGGGCAACTACGAGCAGTACTTC. Translating it yields CASSLGTGGNYEQYF.

This clone has just a few counts. The chain combines TRBV4-1 with TRBJ2-1, with TRBD1 matching 9 bases. J was trimmed by 4 bases and V by 1 base; bases with no gene match: 2. The CDR3 loop spans 15 amino acids. Germline CDR1 reads MGHRA; CDR2 reads YSYEKL. For the CDR3, the DNA is TGCGCCAGCAGCCAAGGTGGACAGGGGTACAATGAGCAGTTCTTC. Its protein product is CASSQGGQGYNEQFF.